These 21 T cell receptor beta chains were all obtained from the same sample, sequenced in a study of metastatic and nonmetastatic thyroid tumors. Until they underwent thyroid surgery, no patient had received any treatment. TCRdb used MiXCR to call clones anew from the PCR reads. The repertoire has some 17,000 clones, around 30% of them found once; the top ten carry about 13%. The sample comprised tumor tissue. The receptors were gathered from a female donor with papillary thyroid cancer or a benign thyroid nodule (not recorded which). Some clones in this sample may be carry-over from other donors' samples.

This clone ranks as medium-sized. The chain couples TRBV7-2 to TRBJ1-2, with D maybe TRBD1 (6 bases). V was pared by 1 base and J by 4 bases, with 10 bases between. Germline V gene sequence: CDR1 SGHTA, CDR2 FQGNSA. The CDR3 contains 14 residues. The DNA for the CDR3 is TGTGCCAGCAGCTTAGGAGGGGGAATCTATGGCTACACCTTC. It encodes CASSLGGGIYGYTF. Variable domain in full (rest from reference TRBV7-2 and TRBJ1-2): GAGVSQSPSNKVTEKGKDVELRCDPISGHTALYWYRQSLGQGLEFLIYFQGNSAPDKSGLPSDRFSAERTGGSVSTLTIQRTQQEDSAVYLCASSLGGGIYGYTFGSGTRLTVV.

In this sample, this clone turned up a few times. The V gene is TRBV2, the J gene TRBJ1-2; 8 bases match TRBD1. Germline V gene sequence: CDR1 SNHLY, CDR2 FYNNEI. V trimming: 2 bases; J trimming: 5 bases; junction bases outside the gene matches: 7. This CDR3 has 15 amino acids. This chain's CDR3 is CASSEHTGGLYGYTF. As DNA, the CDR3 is TGTGCCAGCAGTGAACATACAGGGGGACTTTATGGCTACACCTTC. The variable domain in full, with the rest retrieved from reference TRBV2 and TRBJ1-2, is EPEVTQTPSHQVTQMGQEVILRCVPISNHLYFYWYRQILGQKVEFLVSFYNNEISEKSEIFDDQFSVERPDGSNFTLKIRSTKLEDSAMYFCASSEHTGGLYGYTFGSGTRLTVV.

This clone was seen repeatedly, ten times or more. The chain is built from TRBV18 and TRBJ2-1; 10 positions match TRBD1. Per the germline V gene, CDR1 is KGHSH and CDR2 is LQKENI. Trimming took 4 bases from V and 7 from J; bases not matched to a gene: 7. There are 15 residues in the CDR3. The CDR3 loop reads CASSLGTGELNEQFF. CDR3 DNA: TGTGCCAGCTCACTCGGGACAGGGGAGCTAAATGAGCAGTTCTTC.

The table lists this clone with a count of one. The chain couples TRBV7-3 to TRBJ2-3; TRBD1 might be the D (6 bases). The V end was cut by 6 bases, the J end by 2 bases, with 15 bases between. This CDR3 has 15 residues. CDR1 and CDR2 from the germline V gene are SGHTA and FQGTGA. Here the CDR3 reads CASSATGTNTDTQYF. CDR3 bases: TGTGCCAGCAGTGCGACGGGGACAAACACAGATACGCAGTATTTT.

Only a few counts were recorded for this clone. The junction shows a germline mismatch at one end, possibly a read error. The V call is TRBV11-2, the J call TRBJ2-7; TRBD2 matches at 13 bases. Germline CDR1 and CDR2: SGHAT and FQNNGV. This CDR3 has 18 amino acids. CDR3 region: CANSLGTSGTRSSYEQYF. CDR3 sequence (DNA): TGTGCCAACAGCTTAGGGACTAGCGGGACTAGAAGCTCCTACGAGCAGTACTTC.

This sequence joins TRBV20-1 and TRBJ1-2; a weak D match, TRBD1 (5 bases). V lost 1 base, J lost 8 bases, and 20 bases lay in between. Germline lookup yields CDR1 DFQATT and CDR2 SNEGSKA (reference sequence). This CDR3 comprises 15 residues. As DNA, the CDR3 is TGCAGTGCTAGAGCCCGCCCCGGGCCCTCAGGGGGCTACACCTTC. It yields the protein CSARARPGPSGGYTF.

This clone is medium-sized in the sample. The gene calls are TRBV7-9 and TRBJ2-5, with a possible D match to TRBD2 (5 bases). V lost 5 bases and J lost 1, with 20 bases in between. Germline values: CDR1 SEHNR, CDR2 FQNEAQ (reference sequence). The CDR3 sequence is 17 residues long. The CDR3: CASSETDGNRGQETQYF. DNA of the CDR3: TGTGCCAGCAGCGAGACTGATGGAAACCGGGGCCAAGAGACCCAGTACTTC.

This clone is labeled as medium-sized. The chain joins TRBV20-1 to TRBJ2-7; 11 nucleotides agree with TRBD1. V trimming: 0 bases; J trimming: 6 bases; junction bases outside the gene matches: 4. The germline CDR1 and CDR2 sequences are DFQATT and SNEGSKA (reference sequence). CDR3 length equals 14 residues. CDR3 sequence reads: CSARDRDRGSEQYF. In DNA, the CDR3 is TGCAGTGCTAGAGATAGGGACAGGGGGTCCGAGCAGTACTTC.

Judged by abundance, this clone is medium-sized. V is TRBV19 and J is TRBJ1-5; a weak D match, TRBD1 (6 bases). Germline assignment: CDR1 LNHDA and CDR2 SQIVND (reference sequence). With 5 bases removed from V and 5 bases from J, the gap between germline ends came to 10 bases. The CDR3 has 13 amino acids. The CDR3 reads CASSPQGDQPQHF. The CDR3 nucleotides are TGTGCCAGTAGTCCACAGGGCGATCAGCCCCAGCATTTT.

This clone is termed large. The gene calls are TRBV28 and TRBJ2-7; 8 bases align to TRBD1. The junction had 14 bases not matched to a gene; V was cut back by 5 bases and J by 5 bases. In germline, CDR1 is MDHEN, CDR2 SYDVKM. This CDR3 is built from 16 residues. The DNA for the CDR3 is TGTGCCAGCAGTCCAGATCGACAGGGGTCCGGCGACGAGCAGTACTTC. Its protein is CASSPDRQGSGDEQYF.

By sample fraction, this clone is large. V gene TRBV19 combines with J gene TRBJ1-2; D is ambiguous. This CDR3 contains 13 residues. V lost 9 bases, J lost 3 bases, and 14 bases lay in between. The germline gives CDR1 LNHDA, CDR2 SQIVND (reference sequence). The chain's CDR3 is CASSREGYYGYTF. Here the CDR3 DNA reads TGTGCCAGCTCAAGGGAAGGGTACTATGGCTACACCTTC.

The CDR3 DNA reads TGCAGTGCTAGAGATCACGTGAAAGGTGAGCAGTTCTTC. Translation gives CSARDHVKGEQFF. V is TRBV20-1 and J is TRBJ2-1; D unclear. The germline V gene encodes CDR1 DFQATT and CDR2 SNEGSKA (reference sequence). Deletions cut 0 bases from V and 9 bases from J, with 12 bases between. This CDR3 region has 13 residues.

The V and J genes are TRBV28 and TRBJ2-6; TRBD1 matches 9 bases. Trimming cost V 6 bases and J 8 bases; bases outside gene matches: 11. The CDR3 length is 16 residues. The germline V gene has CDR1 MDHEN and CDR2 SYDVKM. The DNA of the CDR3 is TGTGCCAGCAGGGGACAGGGACAGGGAGGGACCAACGTCCTGACTTTC. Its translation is CASRGQGQGGTNVLTF.

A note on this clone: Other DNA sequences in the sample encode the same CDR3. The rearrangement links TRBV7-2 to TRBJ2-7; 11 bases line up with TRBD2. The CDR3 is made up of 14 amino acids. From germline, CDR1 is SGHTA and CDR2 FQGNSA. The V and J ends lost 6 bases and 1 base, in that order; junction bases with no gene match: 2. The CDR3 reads CASRSSGGSYEQYF. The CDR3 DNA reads TGTGCCAGCAGGTCTAGCGGGGGGTCCTACGAGCAGTACTTC.

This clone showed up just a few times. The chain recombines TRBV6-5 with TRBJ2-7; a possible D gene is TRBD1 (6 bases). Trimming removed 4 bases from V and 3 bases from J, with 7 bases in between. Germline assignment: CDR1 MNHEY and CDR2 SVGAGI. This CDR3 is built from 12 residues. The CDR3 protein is CASSSDSYEQYF. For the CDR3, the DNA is TGTGCCAGCAGTTCGGACAGCTACGAGCAGTACTTC.

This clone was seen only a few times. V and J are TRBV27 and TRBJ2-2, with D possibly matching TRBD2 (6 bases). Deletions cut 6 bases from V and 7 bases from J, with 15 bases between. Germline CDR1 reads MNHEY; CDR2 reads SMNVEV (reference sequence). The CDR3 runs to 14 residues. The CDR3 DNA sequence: TGTGCCAGCAGCTGGGGGACTCAAGTCGGGGAGCTGTTTTTT. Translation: CASSWGTQVGELFF.

DNA for the CDR3: TGTGCCACCAGTGATTTAAGGGGAACCTACAATGAGCAGTTCTTC. Its protein is CATSDLRGTYNEQFF. J is TRBJ2-1 and V is TRBV24-1; D perhaps matches TRBD1 (5 bases). The CDR3 is 15 residues long. V was cut by 1 base and J by 2 bases, with 8 bases left in between. The germline CDR1 and CDR2 sequences are KGHDR and SFDVKD.

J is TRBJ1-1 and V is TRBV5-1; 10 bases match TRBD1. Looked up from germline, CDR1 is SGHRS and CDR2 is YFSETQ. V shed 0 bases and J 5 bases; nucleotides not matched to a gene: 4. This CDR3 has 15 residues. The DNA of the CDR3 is TGCGCCAGCAGCTTGGAGGGGACAGGGGTAACTGAAGCTTTCTTT. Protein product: CASSLEGTGVTEAFF.

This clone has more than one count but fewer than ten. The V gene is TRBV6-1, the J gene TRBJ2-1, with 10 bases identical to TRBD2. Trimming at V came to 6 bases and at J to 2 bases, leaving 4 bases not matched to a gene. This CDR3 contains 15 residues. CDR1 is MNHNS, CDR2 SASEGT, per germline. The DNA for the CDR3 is TGTGCCAGCAGCCCTAGCGGGAGCCCCTACAATGAGCAGTTCTTC. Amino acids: CASSPSGSPYNEQFF.

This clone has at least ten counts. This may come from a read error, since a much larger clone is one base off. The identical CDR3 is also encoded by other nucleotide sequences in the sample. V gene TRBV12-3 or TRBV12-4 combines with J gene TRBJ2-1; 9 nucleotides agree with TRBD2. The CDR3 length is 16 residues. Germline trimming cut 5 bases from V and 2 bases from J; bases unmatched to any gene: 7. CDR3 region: CASSVRSGGPYNEQFF. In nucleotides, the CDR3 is TGTGCCAGCAGTGTCAGAAGCGGGGGGCCCTACAATGAGCAGTTCTTC.

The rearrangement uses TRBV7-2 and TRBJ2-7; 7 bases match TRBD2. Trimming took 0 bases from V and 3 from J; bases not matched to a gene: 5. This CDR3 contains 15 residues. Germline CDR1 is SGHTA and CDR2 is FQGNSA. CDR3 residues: CASSLAGGQVYEQYV. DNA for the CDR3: TGTGCCAGCAGCTTAGCGGGAGGGCAGGTCTACGAGCAGTACGTC.